The T cell receptor (beta chain) under discussion was sequenced for a study of T cell responses to AZD1222 COVID-19 vaccine. CDR1 is KGHSH, CDR2 LQKENI, per germline. The CDR3 covers 14 residues. V lost 1 base and J 1 base, leaving 7 bases between the germline ends. The repertoire was sequenced with immunoSEQ multiplex PCR; TCRdb's copy has only in-frame clones and lacks some. The table has more than 95,000 clones, about 90% seen once. The source of this sequence is an adult in good health. The source material was peripheral blood, sampled on day 0 of AZD1222 vaccination. The chain combines TRBV18 with TRBJ1-1, with D maybe TRBD1 (6 bases). The CDR3 DNA follows: TGTGCCAGCTCACCACAGACAGGGAACACTGAAGCTTTCTTT. It encodes CASSPQTGNTEAFF.